This record covers a single TCR beta chain. Antigen: not known. This entry is derived from a study of T cells expressing NK-cell markers. Study-wide results and caveats: A range of about 1.0-8% of CD8+ T cells consisted of dominant NKG2C+ clonotypes in 5 to 7 donors. A few donors' CD3+CD56-NKG2C+ cells were dominated by the same clonotypes.

The CDR3 has 18 residues. Germline V CDR1 and CDR2: ENHRY, SYGVKD. The authors generated TCR beta cDNA through 5'RACE template switching with UMIs. TCRdb re-called the 5' RACE reads; one entry per CDR3 protein, DNA not given. The sample spans fewer than 40,000 distinct CDR3 sequences; the ten largest clones claim 50% to 75%. The sequenced sample consisted of blood T cells: a sorted CD56 or NKG2C T cell subset, CD4+ or CD8+ T cells, or bulk PBMC T cells (not recorded which). The sequence was obtained from a woman between 18 and 70 years old in good health. The V call is TRBV10-3, the J call TRBJ2-3; the TCRdb call, TRBD2, lacks DNA for checking. CDR3 protein: CAISERLHGTSATDTQYF.